Listed below are T cell receptor beta chains from one sample, sequenced in a study of control samples from healthy donors and cancer patients. This table comes from immunoSEQ multiplex PCR, and its TCRdb copy is limited to in-frame clones, with some not included. In the table there are about 78,000 clones, 85% to 90% of which are singletons. Source material: blood. These receptor sequences come from a woman aged 55-75 years in good health. CDR3s include the opening cysteine and the closing phenylalanine or tryptophan.

CDR3 protein,V gene
CASSPTGQGPYEQYF,TRBV5-1
CASSKGTATNEKLFF,TRBV11-3
CASRNDRNSNQPQHF,TRBV6-6
CSVAWDRGLVTQYF,TRBV29-1
CASSPGQGLSGANVLTF,TRBV18
CASSPGRSLGTGELFF,TRBV13
CASSPEISGANVLTF,TRBV5-1
CASSDRGRRKGTDTQYF,TRBV4-2
CASSSQDRGEQYF,TRBV11-2
CALRQEKIEAFF,TRBV30
CASSLVGRSGANVLTF,TRBV7-2
CASSATLQGYQPQHF,TRBV2
CASSFPGTTLREQYF,TRBV5-5
CASSPGLAELYNEQFF,TRBV5-4
CASSYSEGGYGYTF,TRBV6-6
CASSRSGETQYF,TRBV18
CASSMPGAQYNEQFF,TRBV19
CAWKGGGNQPQHF,TRBV30
CASSLDRSGVGSYEQYF,TRBV11-2
CASRPLGGPDYGYTF,TRBV2
CASSVASGKHYNEQFF,TRBV9
CASSPIKAGGNTGELFF,TRBV4-2
CAWSPSGEWQPQHF,TRBV30
CASSLVSGGQGEQFF,TRBV5-1
CASSLSRQGSSYNEQFF,TRBV5-6
CASSLSGTLMRQYF,TRBV27
CASSIDRGVNTEAFF,TRBV19
CASSHGLAGIASYEQYF,TRBV4-1
CASSFTGSYEQYF,TRBV6-2/TRBV6-3
CASRLRLDGTQYF,TRBV5-6
CASSFLQGHGYTF,TRBV27
CASSRSGSSYEQYF,TRBV28
CASSQGGWDTEAFF,TRBV3-1/TRBV3-2
CASSRKTSGSYNEQFF,TRBV5-1
CASSAGLAMPTDTQYF,TRBV2
CASSIGDGPRNTQYF,TRBV19
CASSPPPYRGEKGYTF,TRBV28
CASSAQGLAYTGELFF,TRBV9
CASSLGADSYNEQFF,TRBV7-2
CASSLDVRQGNSPLHF,TRBV5-1
CASSQARTGGTDTQYF,TRBV4-2
CASSLGADNEQFF,TRBV5-4
CASSLGVWAEAFF,TRBV27
CSVRPGPGQNYGYTF,TRBV29-1